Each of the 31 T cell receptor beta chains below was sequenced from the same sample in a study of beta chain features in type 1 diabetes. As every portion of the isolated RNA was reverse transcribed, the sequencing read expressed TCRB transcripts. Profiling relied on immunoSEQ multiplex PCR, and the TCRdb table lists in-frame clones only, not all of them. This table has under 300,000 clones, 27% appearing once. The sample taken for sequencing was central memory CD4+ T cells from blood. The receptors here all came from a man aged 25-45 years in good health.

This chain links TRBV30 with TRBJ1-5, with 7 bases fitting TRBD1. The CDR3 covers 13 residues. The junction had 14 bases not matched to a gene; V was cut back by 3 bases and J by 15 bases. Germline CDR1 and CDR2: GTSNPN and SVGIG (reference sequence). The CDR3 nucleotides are TGTGCCTGGAGCATAGGGACAGTTGAGATGAGGCATTTT. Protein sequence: CAWSIGTVEMRHF.

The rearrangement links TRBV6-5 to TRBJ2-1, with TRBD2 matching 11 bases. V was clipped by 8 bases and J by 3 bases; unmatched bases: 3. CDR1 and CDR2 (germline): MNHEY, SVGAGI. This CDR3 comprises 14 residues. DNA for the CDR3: TGTGCCAGCCATGGACTAGCGGGCTACAATGAGCAGTTCTTC. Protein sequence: CASHGLAGYNEQFF.

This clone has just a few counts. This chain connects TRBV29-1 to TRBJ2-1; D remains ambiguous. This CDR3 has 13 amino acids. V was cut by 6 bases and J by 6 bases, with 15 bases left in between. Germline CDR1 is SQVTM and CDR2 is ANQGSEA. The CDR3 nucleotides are TGCAGCGTCGAAAGATTGAAAAGCAATGAGCAGTTCTTC. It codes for CSVERLKSNEQFF.

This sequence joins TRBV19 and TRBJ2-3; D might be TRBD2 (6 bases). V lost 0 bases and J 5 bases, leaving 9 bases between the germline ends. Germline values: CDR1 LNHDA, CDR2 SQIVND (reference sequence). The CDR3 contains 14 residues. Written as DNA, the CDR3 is TGTGCCAGTAGTATAGAGTCCGGGGGAGATACGCAGTATTTT. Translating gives CASSIESGGDTQYF. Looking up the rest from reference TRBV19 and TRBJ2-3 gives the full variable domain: DGGITQSPKYLFRKEGQNVTLSCEQNLNHDAMYWYRQDPGQGLRLIYYSQIVNDFQKGDIAEGYSVSREKKESFPLTVTSAQKNPTAFYLCASSIESGGDTQYFGPGTRLTVL.

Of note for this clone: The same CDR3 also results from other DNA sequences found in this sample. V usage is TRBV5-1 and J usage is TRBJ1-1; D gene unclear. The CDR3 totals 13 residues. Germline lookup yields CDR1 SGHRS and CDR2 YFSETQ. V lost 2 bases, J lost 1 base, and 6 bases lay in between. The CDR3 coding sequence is TGCGCCAGCAGCTTCAGTCAGAACACTGAAGCTTTCTTT. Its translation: CASSFSQNTEAFF.

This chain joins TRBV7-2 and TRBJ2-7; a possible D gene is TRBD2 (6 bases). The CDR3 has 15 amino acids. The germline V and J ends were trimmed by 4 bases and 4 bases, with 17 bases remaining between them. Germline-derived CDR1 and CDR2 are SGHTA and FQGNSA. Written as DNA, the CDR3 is TGTGCCAGCAGCTCAAAGCGGGCACTACAATACGAGCAGTACTTC. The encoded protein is CASSSKRALQYEQYF.

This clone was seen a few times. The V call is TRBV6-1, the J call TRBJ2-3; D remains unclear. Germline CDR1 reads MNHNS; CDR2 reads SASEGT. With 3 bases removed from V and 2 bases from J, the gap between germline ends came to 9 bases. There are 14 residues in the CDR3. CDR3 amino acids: CASSDGGYTDTQYF. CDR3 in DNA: TGTGCCAGCAGTGATGGCGGATACACAGATACGCAGTATTTT.

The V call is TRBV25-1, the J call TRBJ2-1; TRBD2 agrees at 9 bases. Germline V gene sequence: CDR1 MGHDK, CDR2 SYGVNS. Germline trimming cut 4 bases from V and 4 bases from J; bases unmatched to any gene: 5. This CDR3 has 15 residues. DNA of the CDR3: TGTGCCAGCAGTGGGATAGCGGGAGTGTACAATGAGCAGTTCTTC. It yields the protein CASSGIAGVYNEQFF.

The CDR3 DNA is TGTGCCAGCACCCCGGACAGGGCCCACGAGCAGTACTTC. Translation: CASTPDRAHEQYF. The V call is TRBV5-4, the J call TRBJ2-7; 8 bases map to TRBD1. Trimming cost V 6 bases and J 5 bases; bases outside gene matches: 7. The CDR3 consists of 13 residues. The germline CDR1 and CDR2 sequences are SGHNT and YYREEE (reference sequence).

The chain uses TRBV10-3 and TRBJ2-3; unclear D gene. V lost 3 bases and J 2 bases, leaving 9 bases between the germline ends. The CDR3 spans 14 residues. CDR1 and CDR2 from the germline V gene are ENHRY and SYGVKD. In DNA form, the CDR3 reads TGTGCCATCAGTGACTTGACCGCCACAGATACGCAGTATTTT. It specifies CAISDLTATDTQYF.

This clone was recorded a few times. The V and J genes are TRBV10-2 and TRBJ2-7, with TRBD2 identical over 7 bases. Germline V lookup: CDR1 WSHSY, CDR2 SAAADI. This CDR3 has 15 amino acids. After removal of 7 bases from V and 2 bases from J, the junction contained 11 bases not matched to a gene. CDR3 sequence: CASTEGLGIPYEQYF. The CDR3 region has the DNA TGCGCCAGCACCGAAGGACTAGGAATCCCCTACGAGCAGTACTTC.

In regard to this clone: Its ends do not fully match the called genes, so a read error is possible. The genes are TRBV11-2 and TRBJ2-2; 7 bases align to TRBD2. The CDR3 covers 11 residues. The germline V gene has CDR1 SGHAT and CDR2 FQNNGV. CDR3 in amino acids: CASSSQRELFF. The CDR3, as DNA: TGTGCCAGCAGTTCTCAGCGGGAACTGTTTTTT.

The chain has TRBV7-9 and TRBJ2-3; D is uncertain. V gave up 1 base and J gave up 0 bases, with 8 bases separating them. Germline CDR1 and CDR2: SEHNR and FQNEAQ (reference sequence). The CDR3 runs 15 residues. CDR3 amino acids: CASSLEGVSTDTQYF. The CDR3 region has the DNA TGTGCCAGCAGCTTAGAAGGCGTTAGCACAGATACGCAGTATTTT.

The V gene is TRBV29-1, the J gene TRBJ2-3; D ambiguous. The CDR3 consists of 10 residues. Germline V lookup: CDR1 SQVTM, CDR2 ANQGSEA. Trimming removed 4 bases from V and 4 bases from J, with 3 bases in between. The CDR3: CSVAADTQYF. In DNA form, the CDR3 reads TGCAGCGTTGCGGCAGATACGCAGTATTTT.

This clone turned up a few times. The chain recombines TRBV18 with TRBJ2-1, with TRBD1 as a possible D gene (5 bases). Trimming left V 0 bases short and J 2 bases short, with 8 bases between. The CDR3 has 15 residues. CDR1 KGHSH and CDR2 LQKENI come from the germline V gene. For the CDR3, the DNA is TGTGCCAGCTCACCACCGAAGACAGCCTACAATGAGCAGTTCTTC. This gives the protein CASSPPKTAYNEQFF. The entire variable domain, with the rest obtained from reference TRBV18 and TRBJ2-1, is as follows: NAGVMQNPRHLVRRRGQEARLRCSPMKGHSHVYWYRQLPEEGLKFMVYLQKENIIDESGMPKERFSAEFPKEGPSILRIQQVVRGDSAAYFCASSPPKTAYNEQFFGPGTRLTVL.

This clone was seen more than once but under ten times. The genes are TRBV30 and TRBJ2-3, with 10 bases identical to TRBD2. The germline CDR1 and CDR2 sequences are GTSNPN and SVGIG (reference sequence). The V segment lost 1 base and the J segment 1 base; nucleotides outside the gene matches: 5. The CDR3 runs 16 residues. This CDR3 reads CAWSAGTSGGTDTQYF. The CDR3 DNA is TGTGCCTGGAGTGCGGGTACTAGCGGGGGCACAGATACGCAGTATTTT.

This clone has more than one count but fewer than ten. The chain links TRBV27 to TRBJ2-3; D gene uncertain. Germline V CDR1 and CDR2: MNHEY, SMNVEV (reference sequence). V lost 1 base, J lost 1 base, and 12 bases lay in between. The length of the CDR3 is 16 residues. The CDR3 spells CASSLFSDPRTDTQYF. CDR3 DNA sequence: TGTGCCAGCAGTTTATTTTCCGACCCCCGCACAGATACGCAGTATTTT.

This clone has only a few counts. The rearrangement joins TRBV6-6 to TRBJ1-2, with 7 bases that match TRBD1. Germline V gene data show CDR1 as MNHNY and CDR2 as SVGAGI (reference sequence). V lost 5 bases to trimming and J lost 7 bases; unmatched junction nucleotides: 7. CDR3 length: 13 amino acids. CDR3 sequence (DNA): TGTGCCAGCAGTCCCCCAGGGACAGCTGGCTACACCTTC. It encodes CASSPPGTAGYTF.

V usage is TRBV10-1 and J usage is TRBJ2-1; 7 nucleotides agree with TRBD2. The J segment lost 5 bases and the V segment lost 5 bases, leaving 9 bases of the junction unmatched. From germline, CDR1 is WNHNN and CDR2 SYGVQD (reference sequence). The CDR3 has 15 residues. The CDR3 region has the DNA TGCGCCAGCAGTATTGGCGGGAGCGACCACAATGAGCAGTTCTTC. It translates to CASSIGGSDHNEQFF.

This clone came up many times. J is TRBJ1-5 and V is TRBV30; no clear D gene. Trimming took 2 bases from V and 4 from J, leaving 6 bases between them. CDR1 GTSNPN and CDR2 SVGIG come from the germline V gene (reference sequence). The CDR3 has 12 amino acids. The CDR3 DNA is TGTGCCTGGAGTCGGCCGAATCAGCCCCAGCATTTT. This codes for CAWSRPNQPQHF.

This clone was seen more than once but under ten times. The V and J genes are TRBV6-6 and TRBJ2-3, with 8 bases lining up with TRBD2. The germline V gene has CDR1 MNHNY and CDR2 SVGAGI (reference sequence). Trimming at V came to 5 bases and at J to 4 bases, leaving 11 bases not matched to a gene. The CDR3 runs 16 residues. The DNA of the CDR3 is TGTGCCAGCAGTCGCGGGAGGAGCAATTATCCAGATACGCAGTATTTT. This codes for CASSRGRSNYPDTQYF.

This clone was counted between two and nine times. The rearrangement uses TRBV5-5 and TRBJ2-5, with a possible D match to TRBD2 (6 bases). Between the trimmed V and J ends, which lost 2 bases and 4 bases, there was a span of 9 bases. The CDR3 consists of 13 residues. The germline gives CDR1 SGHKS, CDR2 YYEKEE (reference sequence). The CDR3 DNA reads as TGTGCCAGCAGCTTTAGGGACTCAGAGACCCAGTACTTC. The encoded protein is CASSFRDSETQYF.

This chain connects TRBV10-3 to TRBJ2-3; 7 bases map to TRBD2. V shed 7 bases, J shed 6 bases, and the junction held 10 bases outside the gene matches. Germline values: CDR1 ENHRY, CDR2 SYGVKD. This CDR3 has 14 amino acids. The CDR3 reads CAITGGGPRDTQYF. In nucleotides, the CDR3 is TGTGCCATCACTGGGGGAGGGCCGCGTGATACGCAGTATTTT.

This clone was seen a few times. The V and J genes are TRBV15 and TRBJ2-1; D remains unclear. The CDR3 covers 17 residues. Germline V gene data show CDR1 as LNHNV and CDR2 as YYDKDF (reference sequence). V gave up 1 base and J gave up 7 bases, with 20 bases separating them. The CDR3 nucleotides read TGTGCCACCAGCAGAGGGGCTACGGAGCGCGCGTGGAATGAGCAGTTCTTC. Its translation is CATSRGATERAWNEQFF.

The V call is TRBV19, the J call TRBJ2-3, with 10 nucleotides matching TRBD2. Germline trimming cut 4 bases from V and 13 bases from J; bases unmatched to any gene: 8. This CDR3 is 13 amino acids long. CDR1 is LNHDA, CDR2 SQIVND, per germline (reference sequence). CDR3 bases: TGTGCCAGTAGTAACGAGCTAGCGGGGGTGGAGTATTTT. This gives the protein CASSNELAGVEYF.

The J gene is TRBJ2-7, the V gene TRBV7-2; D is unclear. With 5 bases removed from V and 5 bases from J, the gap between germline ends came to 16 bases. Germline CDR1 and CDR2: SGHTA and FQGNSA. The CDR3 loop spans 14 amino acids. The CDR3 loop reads CASSQTRTTHEQYF. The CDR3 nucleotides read TGTGCCAGCAGCCAGACAAGAACTACCCACGAGCAGTACTTC. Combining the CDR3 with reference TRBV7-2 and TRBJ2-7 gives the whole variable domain GAGVSQSPSNKVTEKGKDVELRCDPISGHTALYWYRQSLGQGLEFLIYFQGNSAPDKSGLPSDRFSAERTGGSVSTLTIQRTQQEDSAVYLCASSQTRTTHEQYFGPGTRLTVT.

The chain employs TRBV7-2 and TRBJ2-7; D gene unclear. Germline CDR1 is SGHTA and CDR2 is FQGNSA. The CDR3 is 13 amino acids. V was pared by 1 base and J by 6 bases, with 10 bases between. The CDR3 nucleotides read TGTGCCAGCAGCTTAGACCCTAGAACCGAGCAGTACTTC. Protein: CASSLDPRTEQYF.

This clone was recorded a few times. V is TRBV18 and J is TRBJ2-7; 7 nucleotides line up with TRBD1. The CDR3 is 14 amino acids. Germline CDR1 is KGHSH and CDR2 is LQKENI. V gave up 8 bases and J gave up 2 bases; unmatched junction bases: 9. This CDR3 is CASTRGQEPYEQYF. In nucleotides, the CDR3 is TGTGCCAGCACCCGAGGACAGGAGCCCTACGAGCAGTACTTC.

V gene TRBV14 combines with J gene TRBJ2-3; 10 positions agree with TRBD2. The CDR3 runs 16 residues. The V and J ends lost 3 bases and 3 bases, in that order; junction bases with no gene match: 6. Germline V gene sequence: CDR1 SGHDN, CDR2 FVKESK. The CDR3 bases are TGTGCCAGCAGCCACCTAGCGGGAGTTGGTACAGATACGCAGTATTTT. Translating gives CASSHLAGVGTDTQYF. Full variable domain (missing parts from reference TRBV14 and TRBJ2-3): EAGVTQFPSHSVIEKGQTVTLRCDPISGHDNLYWYRRVMGKEIKFLLHFVKESKQDESGMPNNRFLAERTGGTYSTLKVQPAELEDSGVYFCASSHLAGVGTDTQYFGPGTRLTVL.

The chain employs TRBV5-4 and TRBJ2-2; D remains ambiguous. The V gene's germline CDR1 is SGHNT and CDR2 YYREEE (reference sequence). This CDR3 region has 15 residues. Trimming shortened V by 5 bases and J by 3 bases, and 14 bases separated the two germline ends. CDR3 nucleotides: TGTGCCAGCAGTACTTTCAGTGTGCACACCGGGGAGCTGTTTTTT. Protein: CASSTFSVHTGELFF.

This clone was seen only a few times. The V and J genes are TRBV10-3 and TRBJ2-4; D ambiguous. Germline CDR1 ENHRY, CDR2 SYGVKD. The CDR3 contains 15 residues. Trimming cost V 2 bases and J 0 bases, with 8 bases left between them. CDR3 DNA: TGTGCCATCAGTGAGGATGGCTTAGCCAAAAACATTCAGTACTTC. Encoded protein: CAISEDGLAKNIQYF.